This T cell receptor beta chain was captured by sequencing in a study of shared clonotypes between healthy human individuals. Profiling relied on immunoSEQ multiplex PCR, and the TCRdb table lists in-frame clones only, not all of them. This repertoire shows more than 2 million clones, 95% found once; its top ten account for roughly 0.13%. Free of recent acute infections or vaccinations, the donors were healthy HIV-negative adults. Germline CDR1 is ENHRY and CDR2 is SYGVKD. Trimming left V 4 bases short and J 2 bases short, with 17 bases between. This CDR3 region has 16 residues. The receptor's source is a man aged 18 to 29 in good health. Sequences were obtained from naive CD4+ T cells sorted from blood. Noted subset: CD45RA+ positively selected. The gene calls are TRBV10-3 and TRBJ1-2, with D perhaps matching TRBD1 (5 bases). This CDR3 is CAISGLEDRGNYGYTF. CDR3 coding DNA: TGTGCCATCAGTGGGTTAGAAGACAGAGGGAACTATGGCTACACCTTC.